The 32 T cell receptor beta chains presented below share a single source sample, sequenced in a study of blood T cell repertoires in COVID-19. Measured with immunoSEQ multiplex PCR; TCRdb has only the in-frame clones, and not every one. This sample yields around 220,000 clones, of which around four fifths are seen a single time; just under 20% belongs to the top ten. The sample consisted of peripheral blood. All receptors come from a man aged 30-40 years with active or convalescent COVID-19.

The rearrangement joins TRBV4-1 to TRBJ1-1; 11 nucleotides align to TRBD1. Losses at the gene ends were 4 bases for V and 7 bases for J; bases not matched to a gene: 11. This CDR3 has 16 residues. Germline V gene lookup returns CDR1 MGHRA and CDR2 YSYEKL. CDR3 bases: TGCGCCAGCAGCCCGAATCCCGGGACAGGGGGAGGTGAAGCTTTCTTT. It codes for CASSPNPGTGGGEAFF.

The CDR3 bases are TGTGCCAGCAGTTCACTAGCTAGAGAGCAGTACTTC. It is translated as CASSSLAREQYF. V is TRBV6-5 and J is TRBJ2-7; tentative D call: TRBD2 (6 bases). CDR1 MNHEY and CDR2 SVGAGI come from the germline V gene. This CDR3 contains 12 residues. Between the trimmed V and J ends, which lost 4 bases and 7 bases, there was a span of 11 bases.

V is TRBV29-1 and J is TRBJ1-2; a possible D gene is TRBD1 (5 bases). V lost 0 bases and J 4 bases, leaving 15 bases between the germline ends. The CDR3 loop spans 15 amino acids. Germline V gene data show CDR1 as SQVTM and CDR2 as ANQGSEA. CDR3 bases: TGCAGCGTTGAAGAGGTACGCAGGGAGGCCTATGGCTACACCTTC. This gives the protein CSVEEVRREAYGYTF.

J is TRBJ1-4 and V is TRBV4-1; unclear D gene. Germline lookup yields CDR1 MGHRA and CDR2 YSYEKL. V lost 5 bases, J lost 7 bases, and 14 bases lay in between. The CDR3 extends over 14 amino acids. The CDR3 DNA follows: TGCGCCAGCAGCTCCCCGGTGGCGGGTGAAAAACTGTTTTTT. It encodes CASSSPVAGEKLFF.

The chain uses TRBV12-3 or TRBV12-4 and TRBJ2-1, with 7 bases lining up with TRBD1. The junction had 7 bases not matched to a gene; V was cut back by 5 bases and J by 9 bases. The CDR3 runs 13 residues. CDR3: CASSPDPGGEQFF. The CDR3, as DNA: TGTGCCAGCAGTCCTGATCCAGGGGGTGAGCAGTTCTTC.

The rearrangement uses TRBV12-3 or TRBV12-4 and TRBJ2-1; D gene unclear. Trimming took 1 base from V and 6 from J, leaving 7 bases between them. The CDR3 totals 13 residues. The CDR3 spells CASSLGLPNEQFF. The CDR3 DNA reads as TGTGCCAGCAGTTTAGGGCTCCCCAATGAGCAGTTCTTC.

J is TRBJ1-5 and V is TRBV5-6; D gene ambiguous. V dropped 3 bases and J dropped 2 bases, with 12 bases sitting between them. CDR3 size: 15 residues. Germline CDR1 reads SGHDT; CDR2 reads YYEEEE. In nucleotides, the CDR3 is TGTGCCAGCAGCTCCACGGGATATGGCAATCAGCCCCAGCATTTT. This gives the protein CASSSTGYGNQPQHF.

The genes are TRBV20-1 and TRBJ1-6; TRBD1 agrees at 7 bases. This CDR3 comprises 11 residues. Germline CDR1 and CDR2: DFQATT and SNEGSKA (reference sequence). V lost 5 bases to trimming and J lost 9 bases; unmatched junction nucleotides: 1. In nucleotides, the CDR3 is TGCAGTGCTTCAGGGGGTTCACCCCTCCACTTT. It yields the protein CSASGGSPLHF.

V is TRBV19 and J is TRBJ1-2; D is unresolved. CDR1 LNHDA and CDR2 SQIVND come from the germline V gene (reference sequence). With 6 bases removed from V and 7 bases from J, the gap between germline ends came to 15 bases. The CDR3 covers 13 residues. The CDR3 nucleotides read TGTGCCAGTAGGTCCCCCGTCCGGGGTGGCTACACCTTC. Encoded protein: CASRSPVRGGYTF.

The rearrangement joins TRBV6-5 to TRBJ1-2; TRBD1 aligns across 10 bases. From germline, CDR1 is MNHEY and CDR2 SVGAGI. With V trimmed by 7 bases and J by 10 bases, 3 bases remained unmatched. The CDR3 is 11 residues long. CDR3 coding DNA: TGTGCCAGCAAGACAGGGGGCGTCTACACCTTC. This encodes CASKTGGVYTF.

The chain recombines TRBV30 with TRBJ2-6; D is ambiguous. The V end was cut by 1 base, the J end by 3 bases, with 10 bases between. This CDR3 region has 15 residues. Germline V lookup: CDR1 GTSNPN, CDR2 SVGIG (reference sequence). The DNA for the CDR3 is TGTGCCTGGAGTGACCCGAGGAGTGGGGCCAACGTCCTGACTTTC. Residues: CAWSDPRSGANVLTF.

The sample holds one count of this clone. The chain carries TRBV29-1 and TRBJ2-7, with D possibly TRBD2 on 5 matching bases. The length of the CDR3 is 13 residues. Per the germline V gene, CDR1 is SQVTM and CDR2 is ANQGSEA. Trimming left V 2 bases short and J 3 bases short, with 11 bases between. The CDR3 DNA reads TGCAGCGTTGAAATCGAGGGCAGCTACGAGCAGTACTTC. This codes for CSVEIEGSYEQYF.

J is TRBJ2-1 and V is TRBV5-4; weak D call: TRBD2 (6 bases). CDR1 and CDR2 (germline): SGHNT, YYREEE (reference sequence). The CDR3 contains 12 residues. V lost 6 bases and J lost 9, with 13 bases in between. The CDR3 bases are TGTGCCAGCATGATCCGGGGAGGTGAGCAGTTCTTC. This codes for CASMIRGGEQFF.

The CDR3: CAWSKTELYTEAFF. The CDR3 DNA reads TGTGCCTGGTCCAAGACTGAACTTTACACTGAAGCTTTCTTT. This sequence joins TRBV30 and TRBJ1-1, with unresolved D. This CDR3 comprises 14 residues. Per the germline V gene, CDR1 is GTSNPN and CDR2 is SVGIG (reference sequence). V lost 5 bases, J lost 3 bases, and 16 bases lay in between.

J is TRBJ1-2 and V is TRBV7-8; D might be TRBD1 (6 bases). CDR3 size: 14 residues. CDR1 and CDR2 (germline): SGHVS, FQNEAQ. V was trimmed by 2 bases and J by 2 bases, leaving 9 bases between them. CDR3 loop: CASSLLGQNYGYTF. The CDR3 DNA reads TGTGCCAGCAGCTTATTAGGACAGAACTATGGCTACACCTTC.

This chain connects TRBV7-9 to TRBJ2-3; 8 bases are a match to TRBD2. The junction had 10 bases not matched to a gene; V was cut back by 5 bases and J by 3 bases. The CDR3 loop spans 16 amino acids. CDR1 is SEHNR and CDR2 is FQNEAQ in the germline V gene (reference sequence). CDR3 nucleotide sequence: TGTGCCAGCAGCGAAGGGGTGGGACTAGTGACAGATACGCAGTATTTT. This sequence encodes CASSEGVGLVTDTQYF.

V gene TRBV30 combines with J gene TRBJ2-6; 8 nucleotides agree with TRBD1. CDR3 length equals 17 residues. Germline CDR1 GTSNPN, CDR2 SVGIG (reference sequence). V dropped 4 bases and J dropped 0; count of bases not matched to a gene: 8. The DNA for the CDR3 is TGTGCCTGGACTGTCGGGACAGGTCTCTCTGGGGCCAACGTCCTGACTTTC. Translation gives CAWTVGTGLSGANVLTF.

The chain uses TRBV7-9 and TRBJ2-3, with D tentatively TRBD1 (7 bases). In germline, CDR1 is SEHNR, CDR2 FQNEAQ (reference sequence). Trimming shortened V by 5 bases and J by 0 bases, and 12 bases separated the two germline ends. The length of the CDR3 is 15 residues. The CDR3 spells CASSQAGGSTDTQYF. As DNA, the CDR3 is TGTGCCAGCAGCCAAGCAGGGGGGAGCACAGATACGCAGTATTTT.

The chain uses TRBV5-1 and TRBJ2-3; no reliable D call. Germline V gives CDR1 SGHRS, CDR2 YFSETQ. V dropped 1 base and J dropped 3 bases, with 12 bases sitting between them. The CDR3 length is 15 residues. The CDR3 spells CASSLQRVGTDTQYF. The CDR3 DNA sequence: TGCGCCAGCAGCTTGCAACGGGTAGGAACAGATACGCAGTATTTT.

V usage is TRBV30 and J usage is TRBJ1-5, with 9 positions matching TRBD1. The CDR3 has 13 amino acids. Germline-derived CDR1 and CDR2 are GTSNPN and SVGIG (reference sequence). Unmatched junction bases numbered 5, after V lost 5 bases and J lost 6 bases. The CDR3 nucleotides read TGTGCCTGGCAAACAGGGGGCGGTCAGCCCCAGCATTTT. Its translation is CAWQTGGGQPQHF.

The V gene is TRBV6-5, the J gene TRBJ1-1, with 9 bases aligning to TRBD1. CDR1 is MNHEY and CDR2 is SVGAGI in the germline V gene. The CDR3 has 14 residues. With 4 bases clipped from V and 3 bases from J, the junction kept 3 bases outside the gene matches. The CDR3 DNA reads TGTGCCAGCAGTTCCTGGACAGGGGACACTGAAGCTTTCTTT. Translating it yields CASSSWTGDTEAFF.

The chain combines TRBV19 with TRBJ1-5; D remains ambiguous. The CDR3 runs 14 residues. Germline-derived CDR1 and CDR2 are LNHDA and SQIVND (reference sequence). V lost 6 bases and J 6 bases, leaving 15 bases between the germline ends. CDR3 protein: CASSREGRFQPQHF. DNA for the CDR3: TGTGCCAGTAGCCGGGAGGGCAGGTTTCAGCCCCAGCATTTT.

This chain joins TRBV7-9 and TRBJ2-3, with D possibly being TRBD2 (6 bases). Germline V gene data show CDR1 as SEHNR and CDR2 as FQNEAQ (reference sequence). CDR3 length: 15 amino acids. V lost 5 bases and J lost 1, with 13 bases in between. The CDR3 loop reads CASSPSGSRTDTQYF. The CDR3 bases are TGTGCCAGCAGCCCAAGCGGGTCTCGCACAGATACGCAGTATTTT.

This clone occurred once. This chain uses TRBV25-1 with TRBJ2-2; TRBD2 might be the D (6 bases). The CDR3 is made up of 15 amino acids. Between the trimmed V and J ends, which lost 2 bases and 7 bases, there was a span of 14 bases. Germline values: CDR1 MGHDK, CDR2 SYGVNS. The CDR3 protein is CASSEPRDFGGELFF. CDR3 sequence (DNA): TGTGCCAGCAGTGAACCCCGGGACTTCGGCGGGGAGCTGTTTTTT.

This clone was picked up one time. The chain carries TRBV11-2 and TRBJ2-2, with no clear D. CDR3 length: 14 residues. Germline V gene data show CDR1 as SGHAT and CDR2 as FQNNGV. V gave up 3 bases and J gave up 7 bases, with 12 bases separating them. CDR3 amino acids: CASSFASQVGELFF. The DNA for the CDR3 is TGTGCCAGCAGCTTTGCCAGTCAGGTCGGGGAGCTGTTTTTT.

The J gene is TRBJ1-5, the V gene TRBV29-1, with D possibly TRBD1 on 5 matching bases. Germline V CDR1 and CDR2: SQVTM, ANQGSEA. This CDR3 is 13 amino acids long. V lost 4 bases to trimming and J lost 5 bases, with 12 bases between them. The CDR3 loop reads CSVAPGRDQPQHF. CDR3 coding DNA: TGCAGCGTTGCTCCGGGCAGGGATCAGCCCCAGCATTTT.

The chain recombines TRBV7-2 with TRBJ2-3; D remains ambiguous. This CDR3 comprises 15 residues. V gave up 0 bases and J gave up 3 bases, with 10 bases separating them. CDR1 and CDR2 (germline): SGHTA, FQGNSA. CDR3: CASSLALSRTDTQYF. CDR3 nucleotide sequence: TGTGCCAGCAGCTTAGCCCTTTCTAGGACAGATACGCAGTATTTT.

Written as DNA, the CDR3 is TGTGCCTGGAGTGGGCTGGGGGCGCATGGCTACACCTTC. It codes for CAWSGLGAHGYTF. The rearrangement links TRBV30 to TRBJ1-2; D might be TRBD1 (6 bases). The germline V and J ends were trimmed by 1 base and 6 bases, with 12 bases remaining between them. Germline CDR1 reads GTSNPN; CDR2 reads SVGIG (reference sequence). The CDR3 loop spans 13 amino acids.

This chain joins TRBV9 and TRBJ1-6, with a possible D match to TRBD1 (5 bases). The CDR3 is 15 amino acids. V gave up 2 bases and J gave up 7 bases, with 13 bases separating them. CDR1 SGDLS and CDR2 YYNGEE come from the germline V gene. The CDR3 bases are TGTGCCAGCAGCGTGGGCAGGGTCGGCAATTCACCCCTCCACTTT. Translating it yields CASSVGRVGNSPLHF.

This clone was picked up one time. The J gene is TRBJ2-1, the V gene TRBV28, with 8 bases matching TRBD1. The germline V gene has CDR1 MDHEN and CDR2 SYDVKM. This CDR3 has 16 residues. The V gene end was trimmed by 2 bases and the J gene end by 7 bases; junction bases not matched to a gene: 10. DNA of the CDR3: TGTGCCAGCAGTTTAGGCGGGACAGGTAGGCGTAATGAGCAGTTCTTC. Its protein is CASSLGGTGRRNEQFF.

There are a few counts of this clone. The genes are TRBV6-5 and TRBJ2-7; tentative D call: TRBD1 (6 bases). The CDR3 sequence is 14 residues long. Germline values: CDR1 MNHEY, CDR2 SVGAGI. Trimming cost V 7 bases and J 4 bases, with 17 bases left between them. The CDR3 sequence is CASNVRTEFYEQYF. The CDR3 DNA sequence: TGTGCCAGCAACGTCCGGACAGAATTTTACGAGCAGTACTTC.

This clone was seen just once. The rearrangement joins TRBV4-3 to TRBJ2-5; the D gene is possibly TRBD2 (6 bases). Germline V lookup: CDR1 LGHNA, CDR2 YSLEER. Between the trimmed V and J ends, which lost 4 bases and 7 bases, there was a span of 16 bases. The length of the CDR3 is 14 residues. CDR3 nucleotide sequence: TGCGCCAGCAGCCCTAGCGCCGGGGGAGGGACCCAGTACTTC. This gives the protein CASSPSAGGGTQYF.